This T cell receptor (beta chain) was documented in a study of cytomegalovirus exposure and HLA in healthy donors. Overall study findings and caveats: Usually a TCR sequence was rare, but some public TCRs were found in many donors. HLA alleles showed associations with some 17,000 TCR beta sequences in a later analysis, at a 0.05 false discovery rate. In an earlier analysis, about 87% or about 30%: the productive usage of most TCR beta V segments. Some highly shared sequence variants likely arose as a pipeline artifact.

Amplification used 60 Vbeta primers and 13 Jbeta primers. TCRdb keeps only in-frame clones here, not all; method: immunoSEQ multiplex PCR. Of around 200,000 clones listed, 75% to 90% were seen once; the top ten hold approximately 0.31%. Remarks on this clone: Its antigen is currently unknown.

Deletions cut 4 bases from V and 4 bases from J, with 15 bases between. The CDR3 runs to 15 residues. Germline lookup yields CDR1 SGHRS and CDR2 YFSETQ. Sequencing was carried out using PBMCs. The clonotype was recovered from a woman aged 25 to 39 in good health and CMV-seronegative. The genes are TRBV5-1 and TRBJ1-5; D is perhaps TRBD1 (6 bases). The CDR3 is CASSLTGIGNQPQHF. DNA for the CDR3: TGCGCCAGCAGCCTCACAGGGATAGGGAATCAGCCCCAGCATTTT.